This is a list of T cell receptor beta chains from one sample in a study of multiple sclerosis patients with progressive multifocal leukoencephalopathy. Generated by immunoSEQ multiplex PCR, the TCRdb table keeps only in-frame clones and is missing some. The profile shows tens of thousands of clones, around nine tenths of them singletons. Sequencing used PBMCs. The receptors were gathered from a human donor with multiple sclerosis. Both conserved end residues are part of each CDR3. Fields, in order: J gene, D gene, V gene, CDR3 protein. D genes are given only for firm matches.

j_call: TRBJ1-4; d_call: NA; v_call: TRBV9; cdr3_aa: CASSANRANEKLFF
j_call: TRBJ1-6; d_call: NA; v_call: TRBV6-6; cdr3_aa: CASSYSQGPESPLHF
j_call: TRBJ2-7; d_call: TRBD2; v_call: TRBV6-1; cdr3_aa: CASSESAGASYEQYF
j_call: TRBJ1-1; d_call: NA; v_call: TRBV7-9; cdr3_aa: CASSQPPEGEAFF
j_call: TRBJ1-4; d_call: NA; v_call: TRBV4-1; cdr3_aa: CASSQYGSTTNEKLFF
j_call: TRBJ1-5; d_call: TRBD1; v_call: TRBV27; cdr3_aa: CAAGQGNQPQHF
j_call: TRBJ2-7; d_call: NA; v_call: TRBV6-4; cdr3_aa: CASSEAADSYEQYF
j_call: TRBJ1-3; d_call: NA; v_call: TRBV7-8; cdr3_aa: CASSDWGDPFSGNTIYF
j_call: TRBJ1-1; d_call: TRBD1; v_call: TRBV7-2; cdr3_aa: CASSLRTGTNTEAFF
j_call: TRBJ2-2; d_call: NA; v_call: TRBV6-4; cdr3_aa: CASSAGDTGELFF
j_call: TRBJ2-5; d_call: NA; v_call: TRBV11-3; cdr3_aa: CASSLPGQETQYF
j_call: TRBJ1-5; d_call: TRBD1; v_call: TRBV5-1; cdr3_aa: CASSFTGAINQPQHF
j_call: TRBJ2-7; d_call: NA; v_call: TRBV6-6; cdr3_aa: CATTSGLEQYF
j_call: TRBJ2-5; d_call: TRBD2; v_call: TRBV2; cdr3_aa: CASRGRAGGLVETQYF
j_call: TRBJ2-3; d_call: NA; v_call: TRBV4-2; cdr3_aa: CASSQAPRQVNTQYF
j_call: TRBJ2-5; d_call: NA; v_call: TRBV5-1; cdr3_aa: CASSLAKSQETQYF
j_call: TRBJ2-7; d_call: NA; v_call: TRBV29-1; cdr3_aa: CSVAQRLNYEQYF
j_call: TRBJ2-7; d_call: NA; v_call: TRBV2; cdr3_aa: CASIEGKIYEQYF
j_call: TRBJ1-5; d_call: NA; v_call: TRBV28; cdr3_aa: CASVDFSIYSNQPQHF
j_call: TRBJ2-1; d_call: TRBD2; v_call: TRBV6-4; cdr3_aa: CASSDASGGANEQFF
j_call: TRBJ1-2; d_call: TRBD1; v_call: TRBV7-9; cdr3_aa: CASSHLRGYFVYGYTF
j_call: TRBJ2-2; d_call: NA; v_call: TRBV7-9; cdr3_aa: CASSQGTGELFF
j_call: TRBJ1-6; d_call: NA; v_call: TRBV19; cdr3_aa: CASSIDSAGFYNSPLHF
j_call: TRBJ1-1; d_call: NA; v_call: TRBV15; cdr3_aa: CATSRGKGVKNTEAFF
j_call: TRBJ1-5; d_call: TRBD1; v_call: TRBV5-1; cdr3_aa: CASSSGDRGQPQHF
j_call: TRBJ1-5; d_call: NA; v_call: TRBV10-3; cdr3_aa: CAISGARGNQPQHF
j_call: TRBJ2-2; d_call: NA; v_call: TRBV7-3; cdr3_aa: CASSPSVGELFF
j_call: TRBJ1-2; d_call: NA; v_call: TRBV4-1; cdr3_aa: CASSQTLGANYGYTF
j_call: TRBJ1-5; d_call: NA; v_call: TRBV10-3; cdr3_aa: CAISEFRNQPQHF
j_call: TRBJ1-2; d_call: NA; v_call: TRBV5-8; cdr3_aa: CASSRDWNYGYTF
j_call: NA; d_call: TRBD2; v_call: TRBV27; cdr3_aa: CASSLSGYQRGTDEQYF
j_call: TRBJ1-1; d_call: NA; v_call: TRBV6-1; cdr3_aa: CASSSTENTEAFF
j_call: TRBJ1-2; d_call: NA; v_call: TRBV7-2; cdr3_aa: CASSLGGRYGYTF
j_call: TRBJ2-7; d_call: NA; v_call: TRBV6-1; cdr3_aa: CAGGRTYEQYF
j_call: TRBJ2-1; d_call: TRBD1; v_call: TRBV7-9; cdr3_aa: CASSSGTVPARGEQFF
j_call: TRBJ2-7; d_call: NA; v_call: TRBV6-5; cdr3_aa: CASTAGSHLSYEQYF